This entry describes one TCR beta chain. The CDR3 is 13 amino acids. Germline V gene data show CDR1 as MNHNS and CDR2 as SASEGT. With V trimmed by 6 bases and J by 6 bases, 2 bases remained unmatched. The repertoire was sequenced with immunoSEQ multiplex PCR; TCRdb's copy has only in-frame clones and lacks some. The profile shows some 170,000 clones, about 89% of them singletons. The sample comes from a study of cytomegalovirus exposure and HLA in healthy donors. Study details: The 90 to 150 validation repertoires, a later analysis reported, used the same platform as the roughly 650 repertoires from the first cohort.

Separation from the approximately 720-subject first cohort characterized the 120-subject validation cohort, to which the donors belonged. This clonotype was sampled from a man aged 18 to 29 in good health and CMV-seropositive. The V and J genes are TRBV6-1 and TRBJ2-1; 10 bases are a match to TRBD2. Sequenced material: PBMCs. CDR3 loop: CASSWTSGNEQFF. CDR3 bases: TGTGCCAGCAGCTGGACTAGCGGCAATGAGCAGTTCTTC.